This TCR beta chain was obtained from a study of blood T cell repertoires in COVID-19. Study as a whole: From the United States, Italy and Spain came samples of acute and convalescent COVID-19.

This CDR3 has 15 amino acids. The J segment lost 2 bases and the V segment lost 2 bases, leaving 5 bases of the junction unmatched. In germline, CDR1 is SGDLS, CDR2 YYNGEE. In the original processing: For nucleated cells, counts were estimated from reference gene primer amplification. The method was immunoSEQ multiplex PCR; TCRdb's version includes in-frame clones alone and lacks a portion of them. From that table come the V and J calls and clone size; the DNA was used to work out D and trimming. The sample contains hundreds of thousands of clones, around nine tenths of which appear only once. The material sequenced was PBMCs or T cells enriched from blood (not recorded which). This TCR came from a man aged 55 to 70 who had recovered from COVID-19. V gene TRBV9 combines with J gene TRBJ2-5, with 8 positions matching TRBD2. The CDR3 DNA reads TGTGCCAGCAGCGTCGGGGGGGCCGTGCAAGAGACCCAGTACTTC. It yields the protein CASSVGGAVQETQYF.